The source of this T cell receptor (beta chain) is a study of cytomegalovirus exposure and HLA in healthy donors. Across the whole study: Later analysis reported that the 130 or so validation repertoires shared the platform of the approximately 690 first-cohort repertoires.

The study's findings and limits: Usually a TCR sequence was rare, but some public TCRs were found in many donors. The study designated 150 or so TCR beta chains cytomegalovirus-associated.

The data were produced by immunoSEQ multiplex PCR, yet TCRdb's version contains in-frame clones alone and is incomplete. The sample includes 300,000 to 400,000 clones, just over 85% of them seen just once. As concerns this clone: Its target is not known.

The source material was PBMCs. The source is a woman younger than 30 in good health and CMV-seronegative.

CDR3 residues: CASKKDREGSYEQYF. CDR3 DNA sequence: TGTGCCAGCAAGAAGGACAGGGAGGGTTCCTACGAGCAGTACTTC. The chain joins TRBV6-5 to TRBJ2-7; a possible D gene is TRBD1 (8 bases). Trimming cost V 7 bases and J 1 base, with 17 bases left between them. CDR1 and CDR2 from the germline V gene are MNHEY and SVGAGI. This CDR3 is 15 amino acids long.